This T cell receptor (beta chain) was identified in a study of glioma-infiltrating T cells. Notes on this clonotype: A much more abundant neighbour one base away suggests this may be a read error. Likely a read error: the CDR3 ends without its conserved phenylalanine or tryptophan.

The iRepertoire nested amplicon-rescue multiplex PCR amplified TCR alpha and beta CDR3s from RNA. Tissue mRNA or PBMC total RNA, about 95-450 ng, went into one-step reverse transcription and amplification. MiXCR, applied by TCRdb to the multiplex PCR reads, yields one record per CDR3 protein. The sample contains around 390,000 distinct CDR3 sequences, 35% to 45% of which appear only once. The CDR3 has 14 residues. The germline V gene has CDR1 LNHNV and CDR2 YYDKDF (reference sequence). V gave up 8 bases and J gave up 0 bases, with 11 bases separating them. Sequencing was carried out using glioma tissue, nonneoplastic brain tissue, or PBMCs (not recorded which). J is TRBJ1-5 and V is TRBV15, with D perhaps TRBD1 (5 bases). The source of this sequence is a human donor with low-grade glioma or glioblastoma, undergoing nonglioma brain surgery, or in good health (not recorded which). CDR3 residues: CATSTANSNQPQHY. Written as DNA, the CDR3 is TGTGCCACCTCGACAGCAAATAGCAATCAGCCCCAGCATTAT.